The 4 T cell receptor beta chains below all came from one sample that was sequenced in a study of radiation and T cells in renal cell carcinoma. Sequencing used immunoSEQ multiplex PCR; TCRdb keeps in-frame clones, though not all of them. The sample lists about 130,000 clones; more than 70% were seen once. Time point here: baseline pretreatment blood. Treatment here: 15 Gy SBRT to primary tumor, nephrectomy 4 weeks later. The sequences come from blood, collected from a patient whose treatment included radiotherapy and nephrectomy. Receptors were obtained from a woman aged 50 to 65 with renal cell carcinoma.

The J gene is TRBJ2-3, the V gene TRBV9; TRBD2 matches 8 bases. The junction had 6 bases not matched to a gene; V was cut back by 2 bases and J by 4 bases. The CDR3 is made up of 15 amino acids. CDR1 and CDR2 (germline): SGDLS, YYNGEE. In DNA form, the CDR3 reads TGTGCCAGCAGCGTGGGGCTAGCGGGCTCAGATACGCAGTATTTT. Amino acids: CASSVGLAGSDTQYF.

The J gene is TRBJ1-2, the V gene TRBV25-1; D ambiguous. The CDR3 is 12 amino acids. Trimming took 5 bases from V and 5 from J, leaving 9 bases between them. Germline values: CDR1 MGHDK, CDR2 SYGVNS. The DNA of the CDR3 is TGTGCCAGCAGTCGCAGCATGTATGGCTACACCTTC. It translates to CASSRSMYGYTF.

The chain has TRBV6-1 and TRBJ2-1, with TRBD2 as a possible D gene (5 bases). The CDR3 has 16 amino acids. Germline-derived CDR1 and CDR2 are MNHNS and SASEGT. The V and J ends lost 2 bases and 0 bases respectively, with 11 bases between them. The CDR3 DNA follows: TGTGCCAGCAGTGAACCGACTACAAGCTCCTACAATGAGCAGTTCTTC. Its protein is CASSEPTTSSYNEQFF.

The rearrangement joins TRBV15 to TRBJ2-3; D might be TRBD2 (6 bases). Germline lookup yields CDR1 LNHNV and CDR2 YYDKDF (reference sequence). This CDR3 has 14 residues. V lost 0 bases to trimming and J lost 6 bases, with 10 bases between them. CDR3 amino acids: CATSRDGGVDTQYF. For the CDR3, the DNA is TGTGCCACCAGCAGAGATGGAGGGGTGGATACGCAGTATTTT.